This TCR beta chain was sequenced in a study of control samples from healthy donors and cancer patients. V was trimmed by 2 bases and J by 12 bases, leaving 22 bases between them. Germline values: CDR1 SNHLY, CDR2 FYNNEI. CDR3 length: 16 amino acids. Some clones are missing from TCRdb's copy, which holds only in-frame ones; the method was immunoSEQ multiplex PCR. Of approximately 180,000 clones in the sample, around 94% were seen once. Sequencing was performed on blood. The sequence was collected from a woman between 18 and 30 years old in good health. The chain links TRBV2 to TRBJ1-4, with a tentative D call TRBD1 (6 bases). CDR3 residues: CASSERGASALPELFF. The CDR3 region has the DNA TGTGCCAGCAGTGAAAGGGGGGCTTCGGCTCTACCAGAACTGTTTTTT. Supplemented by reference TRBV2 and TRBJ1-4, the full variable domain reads EPEVTQTPSHQVTQMGQEVILRCVPISNHLYFYWYRQILGQKVEFLVSFYNNEISEKSEIFDDQFSVERPDGSNFTLKIRSTKLEDSAMYFCASSERGASALPELFFGSGTQLSVL.